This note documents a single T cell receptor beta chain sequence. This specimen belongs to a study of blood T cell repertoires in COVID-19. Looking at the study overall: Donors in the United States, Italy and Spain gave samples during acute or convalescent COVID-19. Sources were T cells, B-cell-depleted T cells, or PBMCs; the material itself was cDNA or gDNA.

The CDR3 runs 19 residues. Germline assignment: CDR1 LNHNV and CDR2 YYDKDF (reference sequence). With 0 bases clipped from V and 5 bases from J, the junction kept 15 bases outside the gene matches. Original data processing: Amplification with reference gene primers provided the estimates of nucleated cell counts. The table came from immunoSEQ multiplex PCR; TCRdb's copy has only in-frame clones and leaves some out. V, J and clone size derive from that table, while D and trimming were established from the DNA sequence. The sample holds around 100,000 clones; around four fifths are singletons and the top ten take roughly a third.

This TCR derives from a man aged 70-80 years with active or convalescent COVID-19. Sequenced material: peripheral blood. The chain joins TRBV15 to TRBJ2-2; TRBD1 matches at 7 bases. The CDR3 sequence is CATSRDGRQGTLGTGELFF. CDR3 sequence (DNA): TGTGCCACCAGCAGAGATGGTCGACAGGGCACCTTAGGGACCGGGGAGCTGTTTTTT.